The clone carrying this T cell receptor (beta chain) has only one observation. Its antigen is unidentified. The data stem from a study of blood T cells in healthy people across ages. General study findings and limits: Roughly linearly, TCR beta diversity per million T cells fell as age increased.

A sample-barcoded 5' primer and a J-beta primer mix were used in a second PCR of roughly 6 to 12 cycles. One entry per CDR3 protein results from TCRdb running MiXCR on the 5' RACE reads. The sample records 1.5 million to 2 million distinct CDR3 sequences, approximately 50% being singletons. The source is a woman between 35 and 50 years old in good health. The sequenced material came from blood.

The CDR3: CATSRVIGFTDTQYF. For the CDR3, the DNA is TGTGCCACCAGCAGAGTTATAGGTTTCACAGATACGCAGTATTTT. This chain links TRBV15 with TRBJ2-3; D remains unclear. Germline loops: CDR1 LNHNV, CDR2 YYDKDF (reference sequence). The CDR3 runs 15 residues. The V end lost 1 base, the J end lost 2 bases, and 10 bases lay between the germline ends. Based on the CDR3 plus reference TRBV15 and TRBJ2-3, the full variable domain is DAMVIQNPRYQVTQFGKPVTLSCSQTLNHNVMYWYQQKSSQAPKLLFHYYDKDFNNEADTPDNFQSRRPNTSFCFLDIRSPGLGDTAMYLCATSRVIGFTDTQYFGPGTRLTVL.